These 10 T cell receptor beta chains originate from one sample sequenced in a study of blood T cells in healthy people across ages. Together with a sample-barcoded 5' primer, a J-beta primer mix was included in a second PCR lasting roughly 6 to 12 cycles. TCRdb itself ran the 5' RACE reads through MiXCR, one entry per CDR3 protein. The sample includes about 780,000 distinct CDR3 sequences, about 42% of them seen just once. Sequenced sample: blood. The receptor set was obtained from an elderly man in good health.

This clonotype was seen more than once but under ten times. The genes are TRBV6-7 and TRBJ2-7; D not certain. TRBV6-7 is known as an ORF, though its function is uncertain. There are 14 residues in the CDR3. V shed 0 bases and J shed 4 bases, with 10 bases lying between them. CDR3 coding DNA: TGTGCCAGCAGTTACTCGCACGTTCTGTACGAGCAGTACTTC. Protein sequence: CASSYSHVLYEQYF.

As to this clonotype: Relative to the germline gene, one junction end is altered; a read error may explain this. The CDR3 region has the DNA TGCTGTGCTGTCCGGGACAGTACCTACGAGCAGTACTTC. As protein: CCAVRDSTYEQYF. This chain uses TRBV20-1 with TRBJ2-7; 7 positions match TRBD1. Germline V lookup: CDR1 DFQATT, CDR2 SNEGSKA (reference sequence). The CDR3 spans 13 residues.

This clonotype has only a few counts. The V call is TRBV29-1, the J call TRBJ2-7; 11 bases align to TRBD1. The CDR3 sequence is 14 residues long. J was trimmed by 6 bases and V by 4 bases; bases with no gene match: 8. CDR1 is SQVTM, CDR2 ANQGSEA, per germline. CDR3 DNA: TGCAGCGTTGTGCTAGGACAGGGGGCACCCGAGCAGTACTTC. This gives the protein CSVVLGQGAPEQYF.

The chain joins TRBV28 to TRBJ1-1; the D is unclear. The CDR3 contains 11 residues. Trimming stripped 5 bases from V and 8 bases from J, with 9 bases between. Germline V gene data show CDR1 as MDHEN and CDR2 as SYDVKM. The CDR3 DNA reads as TGTGCCAGCAGTCTAACCCGAGAAGCTTTCTTT. Translated, it gives CASSLTREAFF.

The table lists this clonotype with many counts. The chain joins TRBV10-3 to TRBJ2-7, with no clear D. This CDR3 is 12 amino acids long. CDR1 ENHRY and CDR2 SYGVKD come from the germline V gene. Trimming took off 6 bases at V and 5 bases at J, with 11 bases between the two ends. The CDR3 protein is CAISIGGNEQYF. DNA for the CDR3: TGTGCCATCAGCATCGGTGGTAACGAGCAGTACTTC.

Many counts were recorded for this clonotype. Written as DNA, the CDR3 is TGCAGCGTTGATGCTAGCGGGAGTGCTGAGCAGTTCTTC. Translating it yields CSVDASGSAEQFF. V and J are TRBV29-1 and TRBJ2-1; 10 bases line up with TRBD2. Germline-derived CDR1 and CDR2 are SQVTM and ANQGSEA. Trimming cost V 3 bases and J 9 bases; bases outside gene matches: 5. This CDR3 is built from 13 residues.

This clonotype was recorded a few times. The genes are TRBV12-3 or TRBV12-4 and TRBJ2-1; D ambiguous. The CDR3 is 12 amino acids. V shed 5 bases and J shed 11 bases, with 13 bases lying between them. The CDR3 region has the DNA TGTGCCAGCAGTCTCAGGACCGCCCAGCAGTTCTTC. Protein product: CASSLRTAQQFF.

This clonotype was seen repeatedly, ten times or more. J is TRBJ2-1 and V is TRBV10-3, with D perhaps assigned TRBD1 or TRBD2 (5 bases each). With 10 bases removed from V and 8 bases from J, the gap between germline ends came to 9 bases. Germline V gives CDR1 ENHRY, CDR2 SYGVKD. The CDR3 totals 10 residues. CDR3 loop: CATRDDEQFF. The CDR3 region has the DNA TGTGCCACAAGGGACGATGAGCAGTTCTTC.

The CDR3, as DNA: TGTGCCAGCAGCTTAGCTAGCGGGAGAAGGACAGATACGCAGTATTTT. Encoded protein: CASSLASGRRTDTQYF. The rearrangement uses TRBV11-2 and TRBJ2-3; TRBD2 matches at 10 bases. The germline V gene has CDR1 SGHAT and CDR2 FQNNGV. The V and J ends lost 1 base and 3 bases, in that order; junction bases with no gene match: 4. This CDR3 contains 16 residues.

The chain couples TRBV7-2 to TRBJ1-2; D possibly corresponds to TRBD1 (5 bases). With 2 bases removed from V and 7 bases from J, the gap between germline ends came to 14 bases. Looked up from germline, CDR1 is SGHTA and CDR2 is FQGNSA. The CDR3 length is 14 residues. DNA of the CDR3: TGTGCCAGCAGCTTAAAGGGAGGGGCCCGTGGCTACACCTTC. Translation gives CASSLKGGARGYTF.